A single sample is the source of the 19 T cell receptor beta chains below, sequenced in a study of T cells in Graves' hyperthyroidism and ophthalmopathy. From RNA transcripts, TCR beta CDR3 regions were amplified. The HTBI set primed first-round TCR CDR3 RT-PCR. TCRdb re-called the multiplex PCR reads with MiXCR, one entry per CDR3 protein. The sample contains hundreds of thousands of distinct CDR3 sequences, about 24% of which appear only once. Sequencing input: blood. The receptors originated from a woman aged 30 to 39 with Graves' ophthalmopathy.

The V and J genes are TRBV12-3 or TRBV12-4 and TRBJ1-5, with 9 bases matching TRBD1. V lost 8 bases and J lost 7; bases outside the gene matches: 6. The CDR3 contains 13 residues. The CDR3 here is CASGQGREQPQHF. The CDR3 DNA follows: TGTGCCAGCGGACAGGGGCGGGAGCAGCCCCAGCATTTT.

This clonotype was picked up many times. V gene TRBV18 combines with J gene TRBJ2-7; D may correspond to TRBD1 or TRBD2 (5 bases each). Germline V CDR1 and CDR2: KGHSH, LQKENI. The V end lost 4 bases, the J end lost 3 bases, and 13 bases lay between the germline ends. This CDR3 has 14 residues. The CDR3 spells CASSQARDLYEQYF. CDR3 DNA sequence: TGTGCCAGCTCACAGGCCAGGGACCTCTACGAGCAGTACTTC.

The table lists this clonotype with many counts. The chain carries TRBV5-1 and TRBJ2-7; tentative D call: TRBD2 (6 bases). The CDR3 covers 14 residues. The ends were cut back, 1 base at V and 4 bases at J, with 12 bases in the middle. Germline CDR1 and CDR2: SGHRS and YFSETQ. CDR3 in DNA: TGCGCCAGCAGCTTGCAGGACGGACTATACGAGCAGTACTTC. Translated, it gives CASSLQDGLYEQYF.

In this sample, this clonotype turned up many times. V is TRBV6-2 or TRBV6-3 and J is TRBJ1-1, with 11 bases aligning to TRBD1. The V and J ends lost 6 bases and 3 bases, in that order; junction bases with no gene match: 18. CDR1 and CDR2 (germline): MNHEY, SVGEGT. This CDR3 is 19 amino acids long. The CDR3 loop reads CASRPGTGGLKLGYTEAFF. The DNA for the CDR3 is TGTGCCAGCAGGCCCGGGACAGGGGGATTGAAGTTAGGGTACACTGAAGCTTTCTTT.

On this clonotype: A clone one base away is much larger, so this may be a read error. The chain is built from TRBV20-1 and TRBJ2-2; 8 bases are shared with TRBD2. The CDR3 spans 16 residues. After removal of 0 bases from V and 5 bases from J, the junction contained 8 bases not matched to a gene. The germline CDR1 and CDR2 sequences are DFQATT and SNEGSKA (reference sequence). The CDR3 DNA is TGCAGTGCTAGAGATCCTAGGACTAGCAATACCGGGGAGCTGTTTTTT. This gives the protein CSARDPRTSNTGELFF.

The rearrangement uses TRBV12-3 or TRBV12-4 and TRBJ1-2, with 7 bases that match TRBD1. J gave up 4 bases and V 6 bases, and 11 bases lay outside the gene matches. The CDR3 is 15 residues long. CDR3 residues: CASSPQGIVGYGYTF. CDR3 nucleotides: TGTGCCAGCAGCCCACAGGGGATTGTCGGCTATGGCTACACCTTC.

The genes are TRBV7-8 and TRBJ2-5; TRBD2 is a possible D gene (5 bases). This CDR3 comprises 16 residues. Trimming removed 5 bases at V and 2 bases at J, with 18 bases between. Germline CDR1 reads SGHVS; CDR2 reads FQNEAQ. Written as DNA, the CDR3 is TGTGCCAGCAGCACTCGGCGGGTCGTAGAACAAGAGACCCAGTACTTC. Its protein is CASSTRRVVEQETQYF.

There are many counts of this clonotype. Written as DNA, the CDR3 is TGTGCCAGCAGTCCTGGATTAGTGGCCCTAGGTGAGCAGTACTTC. Translated, it gives CASSPGLVALGEQYF. The V and J genes are TRBV6-2 or TRBV6-3 and TRBJ2-7; D gene ambiguous. The CDR3 contains 15 residues. Germline V gene sequence: CDR1 MNHEY, CDR2 SVGEGT. V was trimmed by 5 bases and J by 7 bases, leaving 21 bases between them.

This clonotype occurred many times. This chain joins TRBV15 and TRBJ1-5, with D unresolved. Trimming removed 4 bases at V and 3 bases at J, with 7 bases between. The CDR3 loop spans 13 amino acids. CDR1 is LNHNV and CDR2 is YYDKDF in the germline V gene (reference sequence). The CDR3 coding sequence is TGTGCCACCAGCATGCATGCCAATCAGCCCCAGCATTTT. Amino acids: CATSMHANQPQHF.

In regard to this clonotype: The junction departs from the called germline gene at one end, perhaps through a read error. The V gene is TRBV6-1, the J gene TRBJ2-7, with D perhaps TRBD1 or TRBD2 (5 bases each). The germline V gene encodes CDR1 MNHNS and CDR2 SASEGT. This CDR3 comprises 14 residues. The CDR3 loop is CASSPRDGSYKQYF. As DNA, the CDR3 is TGTGCCAGCAGTCCCAGGGACGGATCCTACAAGCAGTACTTC.

This clonotype came up many times. J is TRBJ2-5 and V is TRBV29-1, with D possibly called TRBD1 or TRBD2 (6 bases each). Trimming shortened V by 4 bases and J by 5 bases, and 14 bases separated the two germline ends. The germline V gene has CDR1 SQVTM and CDR2 ANQGSEA. The CDR3 runs to 13 residues. The CDR3 DNA follows: TGCAGCGTTGTGGGGGGCGGCCAGGAGACCCAGTACTTC. Residues: CSVVGGGQETQYF.

This clonotype was counted many times. This rearrangement joins TRBV4-2 to TRBJ1-1; possibly TRBD1 for D (6 bases). The CDR3 spans 16 residues. Germline CDR1 and CDR2: LGHNA and YNFKEQ. Trimming removed 0 bases at V and 4 bases at J, with 15 bases between. The CDR3 sequence is CASSQDRGRLITEAFF. CDR3 coding DNA: TGTGCCAGCAGCCAAGACAGGGGCAGGCTCATCACTGAAGCTTTCTTT.

The chain recombines TRBV27 with TRBJ1-5; no reliable D call. Germline CDR1 reads MNHEY; CDR2 reads SMNVEV (reference sequence). The CDR3 extends over 13 amino acids. Trimming shortened V by 3 bases and J by 3 bases, and 6 bases separated the two germline ends. CDR3: CASSFKHNQPQHF. The CDR3 nucleotides read TGTGCCAGCAGTTTTAAGCACAATCAGCCCCAGCATTTT.

The rearrangement uses TRBV6-1 and TRBJ2-7; D remains unclear. The germline V gene encodes CDR1 MNHNS and CDR2 SASEGT. This CDR3 contains 15 residues. Deletions cut 1 base from V and 2 bases from J, with 12 bases between. The CDR3, as DNA: TGTGCCAGCAGTGAAGTCTTAAACGGTCCCTACGAGCAGTACTTC. Its translation: CASSEVLNGPYEQYF.

This clonotype showed up just a few times. The chain uses TRBV15 and TRBJ1-1; D uncertain. This CDR3 region has 13 residues. The germline V gene encodes CDR1 LNHNV and CDR2 YYDKDF (reference sequence). Trimming took off 3 bases at V and 1 base at J, with 6 bases between the two ends. CDR3 sequence: CATSRGRNTEAFF. CDR3 DNA: TGTGCCACCAGCAGGGGCCGGAACACTGAAGCTTTCTTT.

In this sample, this clonotype turned up many times. The chain has TRBV10-3 and TRBJ1-5, with D perhaps matching TRBD1 (6 bases). With 10 bases removed from V and 5 bases from J, the gap between germline ends came to 12 bases. The CDR3 is made up of 12 amino acids. Germline loops: CDR1 ENHRY, CDR2 SYGVKD. CDR3 region: CATQGLDQPQHF. The CDR3 DNA reads TGTGCCACTCAGGGGCTGGATCAGCCCCAGCATTTT.

This clonotype was recorded many times. This chain connects TRBV19 to TRBJ1-6, with no clear D. This CDR3 is 12 amino acids long. The V end was cut by 7 bases, the J end by 14 bases, with 15 bases between. Germline CDR1 and CDR2: LNHDA and SQIVND (reference sequence). As DNA, the CDR3 is TGTGCCAGTAAGGAACATTTGGGCTCCCTCCACTTT. Its protein is CASKEHLGSLHF.

This sequence joins TRBV2 and TRBJ1-5; D is unclear. Germline V CDR1 and CDR2: SNHLY, FYNNEI. CDR3 length equals 14 residues. V dropped 1 base and J dropped 2 bases, with 6 bases sitting between them. CDR3 amino acids: CASSEVRGNQPQHF. CDR3 DNA sequence: TGTGCCAGCAGTGAAGTGAGGGGCAATCAGCCCCAGCATTTT. Full variable domain (missing parts from reference TRBV2 and TRBJ1-5): EPEVTQTPSHQVTQMGQEVILRCVPISNHLYFYWYRQILGQKVEFLVSFYNNEISEKSEIFDDQFSVERPDGSNFTLKIRSTKLEDSAMYFCASSEVRGNQPQHFGDGTRLSIL.

This clonotype was picked up many times. The chain uses TRBV28 and TRBJ1-2; 10 bases align to TRBD1. The germline CDR1 and CDR2 sequences are MDHEN and SYDVKM. This CDR3 region has 18 residues. Trimming at V came to 2 bases and at J to 0 bases, leaving 9 bases not matched to a gene. The chain's CDR3 is CASSLLRDRGKANYGYTF. The CDR3 DNA follows: TGTGCCAGCAGTTTACTTCGGGACAGGGGAAAAGCTAACTATGGCTACACCTTC.